The following is a T cell receptor beta chain sequence with its context. Sequenced by immunoSEQ multiplex PCR; TCRdb stores in-frame clones only, minus some. The repertoire holds around 2.5 million clones, over 85% seen once, with approximately 0.36% in the top ten. This sample was included in a study of shared clonotypes between healthy human individuals. V was clipped by 5 bases and J by 3 bases, with 17 bases between them. Germline V gives CDR1 SGHTA, CDR2 FQGNSA. This CDR3 has 16 amino acids. This chain connects TRBV7-2 to TRBJ2-1; D uncertain. The receptor comes from a man aged 18 to 35 in good health. Some clones in this sample may be carry-over from other donors' samples. The sample taken for sequencing was naive CD4+ T cells from PBMCs. Subset specified: CD45RA+ positively selected. In DNA, the CDR3 is TGTGCCAGCAGCCCCGCTTCCGGAACTATCTACAATGAGCAGTTCTTC. Its translation is CASSPASGTIYNEQFF.